Listed below are T cell receptor beta chains from one sample, sequenced in a study of T cell responses to AZD1222 COVID-19 vaccine. Profiled with immunoSEQ multiplex PCR; TCRdb holds only in-frame clones, not every one. This table has about 140,000 clones, about 90% appearing once. The material was peripheral blood, obtained on day 0 of AZD1222 vaccination. These receptors came from an adult in good health. Each CDR3 is given with its conserved first and last residue. Fields, in order: V gene, CDR3 protein.

V: TRBV27
CDR3: CASAPLGQEGGYTF

V: TRBV6-2/TRBV6-3
CDR3: CASSVRTGVNYGYTF

V: TRBV19
CDR3: CASSILADWEAFF

V: TRBV10-3
CDR3: CAIGESHSYEQYF

V: TRBV6-5
CDR3: CAIPDRADGELFF

V: TRBV28
CDR3: CASRDRGWRNEQFF

V: TRBV6-2/TRBV6-3
CDR3: CASSYGASSYGYTF

V: TRBV6-2/TRBV6-3
CDR3: CASSYLGAPGNTIYF

V: TRBV3-1/TRBV3-2
CDR3: CASSRAISGSSYNEQFF

V: TRBV9
CDR3: CASSVLSSGETQYF

V: TRBV10-2
CDR3: CASSESTARSYEQYF

V: TRBV30
CDR3: CAWSDPGQPRGVGEAFF

V: TRBV2
CDR3: CASRDRGYRPNEKLFF

V: TRBV12-5
CDR3: CASGLGWAGDEKLFF

V: TRBV2
CDR3: CASSEVGSSSYTF

V: TRBV6-5
CDR3: CASSSGGYRVGQPQHF

V: TRBV16
CDR3: CASSQSQDPGYTF

V: TRBV19
CDR3: CASSIGGQGRVTGELFF

V: TRBV19
CDR3: CASSMLGTYNEQFF

V: TRBV6-5
CDR3: CASSYSRYSNQPQHF

V: TRBV9
CDR3: CASSPGTLGANEQFF

V: TRBV28
CDR3: CASSLRVTNSPLHF

V: TRBV13
CDR3: CASSQGLAGSSYNEQFF